The clone carrying this TCR beta chain showed up many times. The CDR3 has 12 amino acids. Deletions cut 4 bases from V and 8 bases from J, with 11 bases between. CDR1 SEHNR and CDR2 FQNEAQ come from the germline V gene (reference sequence). Authors of the study amplified TCR beta CDR3 regions from RNA transcripts. HTBI primers were the set used in a first-round RT-PCR of the TCR CDR3. TCRdb re-called the multiplex PCR reads with MiXCR, one entry per CDR3 protein. The data hold fewer than 400,000 distinct CDR3 sequences, with 15% to 18% observed a single time. This entry is derived from a study of T cells in Graves' hyperthyroidism and ophthalmopathy. Blood from later-ophthalmopathy patients was taken at first hyperthyroidism diagnosis.

The chain joins TRBV7-9 to TRBJ1-2, with D unclear. Sequences were obtained from blood. The source of this sequence is a woman aged 18-29 years with Graves' hyperthyroidism that later progressed to Graves' ophthalmopathy. Written as DNA, the CDR3 is TGTGCCAGCAGCTCCCCAGATAAGGGCTACACCTTC. Translation: CASSSPDKGYTF.